This TCR beta chain was identified in a study of cytomegalovirus exposure and HLA in healthy donors (dated by TCRdb to 2015 to 2018). Regarding the research as a whole: According to an earlier analysis of several hundred of the donors, about 179 million T cells yielded roughly 110 million unique TCR beta sequences and about 300 Gb of sequence data. The study aimed to test whether cataloging public T cell receptors could reveal signatures of past pathogen exposure. High-throughput TCR immunosequencing, statistical association of individual TCRs with disease status, and machine learning were combined to predict cytomegalovirus infection status. All discovery cohort repertoires had been generated using a single sequencing platform. Across some 400 genotyped donors of the cohort, an average of approximately 220,000 unique TCR beta nucleotide sequences per donor were sequenced, and around 19% of those sequences were non-productive. The genetic ancestry cluster associated with self-reported Caucasian donors included about four fifths of the 398 genotyped donors. An early release that covered some 640 HLA-typed donors contained approximately 300 gigabases of sequencing data and about 84 million unique TCR sequences. HLA typing included class I and class II loci at four-digit resolution. Donor age, sex, ethnicity and CMV serostatus were compiled alongside the repertoire data. To decide whether each TCR beta V gene segment behaved as functional or pseudogenic, an earlier analysis of some 540 of the donors relied on high-throughput TCR beta sequencing. A later analysis re-examined previously published TCR beta repertoires from about 670 donors and added high-resolution HLA genotyping to investigate patterns of TCR occurrence. Four or five DR-DQ haplotypes were handled as single units for association and clustering because linkage in the cohort was strong. A separate validation cohort of over 95 different subjects was used in addition to the approximately 700-subject first cohort. A later genetic analysis used genome-wide SNP genotypes for about three fifths of the roughly 700 donors, treating that subset as a discovery cohort. The study used immunosequencing to profile the T cell repertoires of approximately 640 subjects and linked those repertoires to cytomegalovirus serostatus. The later analysis used no new phenotypic data to find candidate immune exposures, relying instead on TCR beta sequences and their occurrence across donors. Typing coverage varied by locus: about 620-630 donors for A, B, C, DRB1 and DQB1; 522 for DQA1; about 570 for DPA1; about 450 for DPB1.

The cohort consisted of some 670 healthy bone marrow donors. At the time of sampling, all cohort members were nominally healthy, though unrecorded immune exposures were likely present. The donor was CMV seropositive and belonged to the group of about 290 seropositive cohort members. A peripheral blood sample was collected from each donor, and TCR beta sequencing was performed on peripheral blood mononuclear cells. Genomic DNA extraction from the blood cell samples was performed with the Qiagen DNeasy Blood Extraction Kit. To prepare the library, the immunoSEQ multiplex PCR assay was applied. The multiplex PCR relied on a mix of 60 forward primers for TCR Vbeta segments and 13 reverse primers for TCR Jbeta segments. The CDR3 region of rearranged TCR beta genes was amplified from genomic DNA by a multiplex PCR assay. Amplified TCR beta libraries were sequenced as 87-base-pair reads on the Illumina HiSeq System. As for the original processing: A later analysis counted about 76 million unique TCR beta chains across the 550 to 700 repertoires, and about 10 million of these chains were shared by at least two donors. Raw reads were error-corrected and collapsed into unique sequences with a nearest-neighbor algorithm that merged closely related sequences to remove PCR and sequencing errors. To assign V, D and J gene segments, CDR3 sequences were aligned to IMGT reference sequences. For a sequence to be retained, a match of at least six nucleotides to both a V gene segment and a J gene segment was required. Rearrangements were called productive when the CDR3 lacked stop codons and stayed in frame with V and J; all others were non-productive. Following IMGT convention, CDR3 was defined as the stretch from the second conserved V-encoded cysteine to the conserved J-encoded phenylalanine. In an earlier analysis of 500 to 650 of the donors, sequences lacking an unambiguous match to a single V gene segment were excluded. An earlier analysis of about 600 of the donors called V segments functional above 56.7% productive rearrangements and segregating when the between-donor standard deviation exceeded 5%. To diagnose cytomegalovirus status from the catalog of TCR beta chain sequences, a statistical classification framework was built. A later analysis assigned V and J genes by comparing TCR nucleotide sequences with IMGT/GENE-DB human TR gene sequences. A later analysis assigned CDR3 sequences and most-parsimonious VDJ recombination scenarios with the TCRdist pipeline. In a later analysis, each TCR beta chain was defined by its CDR3 amino acid sequence together with its V-gene family, and reads without a unique V-gene family were excluded. A later analysis removed 550 to 650 highly shared, low-generation-probability nucleotide sequences to deal with suspected cross-contamination and a sequencing artifact. A later analysis calculated a clonal expansion index for each public chain from normalized within-repertoire ranks of inferred template counts. Generation probabilities in a later analysis came from a VDJ recombination model fitted to out-of-frame rearrangements, and those results were checked against IGoR. In a later analysis, hypergeometric tests were used to score TCR-TCR, TCR-HLA and TCR-CMV co-occurrence, with a repertoire-size bias correction applied to TCR pairs. A later analysis estimated false discovery rates by permuting HLA or CMV assignments 20 times. In a later analysis, co-occurring TCRs were grouped using DBSCAN, and TCRdist sequence similarity was added for clustering within HLA-allele-positive subsets. For co-occurrence clustering, repertoires with fewer than 30,000 or more than 120,000 public chains were excluded, along with roughly 5 repertoires with anomalous nucleotide sharing. Imported from immuneACCESS, the table was reduced by TCRdb to in-frame sequences with V and J called. These copies leave out some clones; in studies compared against another copy, an unresolved V gene accounts for under half, and the cause of the remainder is not known. The V and J calls and clone size were taken over from that table, and D and trimming were inferred from the DNA. The sample includes 85,000 to 110,000 clones, with approximately 73% observed a single time. Clones ranked in the top ten supply about 9.4% of the sample.

As encoded in the germline V gene, CDR1 is MDHEN while CDR2 is SYDVKM. The germline V and J ends show losses of 5 bases and 0 bases respectively, and no gene match explains 5 bases of the junction. From the cysteine through the phenylalanine, the CDR3 covers 16 amino acids. Just CDR3 DNA is preserved here, 48 bases in frame from base 1. Results and caveats for the whole study, not just this receptor: Sequencing depth was assumed to be roughly uniform across donors in the presence/absence analyses, though that assumption may not hold. This cohort had only TCR beta chains sequenced, and the lack of alpha or paired-chain data limited which features could be detected. Because the 87-base-pair reads could not distinguish some IMGT-functional V segments, including TRBV6-2 and TRBV6-3, those segments were excluded. In vitro tests confirmed that a few of the cytomegalovirus-associated TCR beta chains recognize cytomegalovirus antigens. A later analysis found that most CMV-associated TCR beta chains appeared HLA-restricted, with HLA associations seemingly driven largely by CMV exposure. In an earlier analysis of some 640 of the donors, most TCR beta V segments were observed in productive rearrangements about 90% or about 30% of the time, broadly matching IMGT annotations. Immune exposure information for the cohort was limited to CMV serostatus. A later analysis found that TCR association rates varied across HLA loci, with DRB1 alleles showing the most associated TCRs and HLA-C alleles the fewest. A cluster of highly shared sequence variants was judged likely to be a technical artifact of the sequencing pipeline. A later analysis reported that several top co-occurrence clusters appeared linked to parvovirus B19, influenza, CMV and Epstein-Barr virus. In a later analysis, HLA-associated TCR beta chains were found to be more clonally expanded and to have lower generation probabilities than equally common non-associated chains. A later genetic analysis associated a missense DCLRE1C variant with V-gene and J-gene trimming of TCR beta chains, and an independent cohort replicated the association. Assigning TCR associations to individual alleles was difficult when HLA alleles, especially DR and DQ, strongly co-occurred. A later analysis associated 16,951 TCR beta sequences with specific HLA alleles at a false discovery rate of 0.05. Because counts were too low, some 17 rarely observed V segments, including chromosome 9 orphons, were left out of the earlier analysis of roughly 600 of the donors. Because HLA typing was missing for some donors at each locus, association tests included only the typed subset. Across donors, most TCR sequences were observed very rarely, whereas some public TCRs were present in many individuals. In the study, about 150 TCR beta chains were listed as associated with cytomegalovirus. A further reported finding was that TCR beta sequences accurately predicted the HLA-A and HLA-B alleles for most subjects in the first cohort. Linkage disequilibrium might explain the correlated functional status among segregating V segments, but an unknown experimental factor could not be excluded. According to the authors, the approach could potentially be generalized to other disease states and immunological phenotypes. In a later genetic analysis, fewer N-insertions in productive TCRs were reported among donors in an Asian-associated ancestry cluster than the roughly 700-donor mean. The classifier was reported to diagnose cytomegalovirus status with high specificity and sensitivity in both the original cohort and the validation cohort.

A note on this clone: The clone's antigen remains unknown. Base qualities are not recorded, but no much larger clone differs from it by a single base.

This receptor was taken from a woman aged 18 to 35 in good health and CMV-seropositive. The chain couples TRBV28 to TRBJ2-2, with 8 central nucleotides matching TRBD1. Sequenced sample: PBMCs. The DNA sequence follows: TGTGCCAGCAGTCGGACAGGGTCCCCGAACACCGGGGAGCTGTTTTTT. The translation is CASSRTGSPNTGELFF.